This T cell receptor (beta chain) was captured in a study of cytomegalovirus exposure and HLA in healthy donors. Study-level points and caveats: The records held CMV serostatus as the only immune exposure information. From TCR beta sequences, most subjects' HLA-A and HLA-B alleles were reportedly predicted accurately.

The CDR3 covers 17 residues. CDR1 is WNHNN and CDR2 is SYGVQD in the germline V gene (reference sequence). With 3 bases clipped from V and 10 bases from J, the junction kept 13 bases outside the gene matches. The PCR was carried out with 60 Vbeta primers and 13 Jbeta primers. Method: immunoSEQ multiplex PCR; TCRdb's copy keeps in-frame clones and lacks some. This table has 100,000 to 140,000 clones, over 70% appearing once. There are a few counts of this clone. The target antigen is unknown. Specimen: PBMCs. The J gene is TRBJ2-3, the V gene TRBV10-1; TRBD2 matches at 13 bases. The clonotype originates from a man aged 30 to 45 in good health and CMV-seronegative. The CDR3 loop reads CASSEVRRLAGGQAQYF. DNA for the CDR3: TGCGCCAGCAGTGAAGTTCGGAGACTAGCGGGGGGCCAGGCGCAGTATTTT.